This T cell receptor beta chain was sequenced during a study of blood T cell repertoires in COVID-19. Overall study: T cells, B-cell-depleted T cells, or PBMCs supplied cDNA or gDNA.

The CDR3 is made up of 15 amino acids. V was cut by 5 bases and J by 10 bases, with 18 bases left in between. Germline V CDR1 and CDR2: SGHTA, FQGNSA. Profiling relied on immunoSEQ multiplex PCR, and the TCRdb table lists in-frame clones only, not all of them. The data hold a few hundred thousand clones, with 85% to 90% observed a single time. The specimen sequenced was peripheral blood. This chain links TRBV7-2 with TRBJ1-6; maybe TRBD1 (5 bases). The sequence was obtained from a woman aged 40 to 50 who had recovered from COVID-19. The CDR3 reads CASSRNGGGRSPLHF. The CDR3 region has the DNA TGTGCCAGCAGCCGGAACGGGGGTGGTCGGTCACCCCTCCACTTT.